The 7 T cell receptor beta chains reported below all come from one sample, sequenced in a study of cytomegalovirus exposure and HLA in healthy donors. The PCR ran on 60 Vbeta and 13 Jbeta primers. Clones were read by immunoSEQ multiplex PCR, and TCRdb kept only the in-frame ones, dropping some. The table lists about 94,000 clones, approximately 75% of them singletons. The material sequenced was PBMCs. These TCRs come from a woman aged 40 to 50 in good health and CMV-seronegative.

The chain combines TRBV10-3 with TRBJ1-1; D not resolved. Trimming took 0 bases from V and 4 from J, leaving 6 bases between them. CDR1 is ENHRY, CDR2 SYGVKD, per germline. The CDR3 sequence is 13 residues long. The CDR3 DNA reads as TGTGCCATCAGTGAGTCGGAGATCACTGAAGCTTTCTTT. It codes for CAISESEITEAFF.

This chain joins TRBV10-3 and TRBJ1-2; D call uncertain. CDR1 and CDR2 (germline): ENHRY, SYGVKD. V lost 10 bases and J 0 bases, leaving 9 bases between the germline ends. This CDR3 has 12 residues. Written as DNA, the CDR3 is TGTGCCAGCTACAGAGCTAACTATGGCTACACCTTC. Translating it yields CASYRANYGYTF.

This rearrangement joins TRBV5-1 to TRBJ2-5; D may be TRBD1 (6 bases). The CDR3 runs 15 residues. Germline CDR1 reads SGHRS; CDR2 reads YFSETQ. Trimming left V 3 bases short and J 4 bases short, with 16 bases between. The CDR3 nucleotides read TGCGCCAGCAGCTCCCACAGGGCTTCTCGAGAGACCCAGTACTTC. Protein: CASSSHRASRETQYF.

This clone has only a few counts. The V and J genes are TRBV7-2 and TRBJ1-5; no clear D gene. Germline-derived CDR1 and CDR2 are SGHTA and FQGNSA. Deletions cut 5 bases from V and 7 bases from J, with 12 bases between. The CDR3 sequence is 13 residues long. The CDR3 reads CASSAHPEQPQHF. The CDR3 nucleotides read TGTGCCAGCAGCGCACACCCAGAACAGCCCCAGCATTTT.

The chain's CDR3 is CASSNRTGMEETQYF. CDR3 sequence (DNA): TGTGCCAGCAGCAATCGGACAGGGATGGAGGAGACCCAGTACTTC. This chain links TRBV21-1 with TRBJ2-5; no DNA check was done on the table's D call, TRBD1. TRBV21-1 is tagged as a pseudogene. The CDR3 totals 15 residues.

This clone was counted a single time. Distinct nucleotide sequences in the sample also encode this CDR3. V is TRBV5-1 and J is TRBJ1-1, with D possibly TRBD1 on 6 matching bases. The V gene lost 5 bases and the J gene lost 0 bases, with 11 bases spanning the gap. CDR3 size: 14 residues. From germline, CDR1 is SGHRS and CDR2 YFSETQ. CDR3 DNA sequence: TGCGCCAGCAGGGGACATCTCATGAACACTGAAGCTTTCTTT. Its protein is CASRGHLMNTEAFF.

In DNA, the CDR3 is TGTGCCAGCAGCTTCCGACCCAGAGGCGGTGAAAAACTGTTTTTT. Translation gives CASSFRPRGGEKLFF. The chain recombines TRBV7-2 with TRBJ1-4; D ambiguous. Germline V CDR1 and CDR2: SGHTA, FQGNSA. V was clipped by 3 bases and J by 7 bases, with 15 bases between them. The CDR3 sequence is 15 residues long.